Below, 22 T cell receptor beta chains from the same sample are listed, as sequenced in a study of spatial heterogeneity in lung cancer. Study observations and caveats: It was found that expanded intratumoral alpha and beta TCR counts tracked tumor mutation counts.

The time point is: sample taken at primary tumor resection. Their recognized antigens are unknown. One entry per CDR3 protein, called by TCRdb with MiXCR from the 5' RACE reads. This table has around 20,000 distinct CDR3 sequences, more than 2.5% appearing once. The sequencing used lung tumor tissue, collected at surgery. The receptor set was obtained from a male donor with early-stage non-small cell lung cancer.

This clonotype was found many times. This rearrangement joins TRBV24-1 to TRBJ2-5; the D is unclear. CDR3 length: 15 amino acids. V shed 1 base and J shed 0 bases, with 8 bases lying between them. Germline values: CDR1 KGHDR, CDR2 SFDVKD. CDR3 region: CATSDFSRNQETQYF. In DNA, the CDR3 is TGTGCCACCAGTGATTTCAGCAGAAACCAAGAGACCCAGTACTTC.

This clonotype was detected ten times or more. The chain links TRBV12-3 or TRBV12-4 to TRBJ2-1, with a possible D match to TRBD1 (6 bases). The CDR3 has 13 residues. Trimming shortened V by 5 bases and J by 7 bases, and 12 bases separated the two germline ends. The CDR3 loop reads CASSADDRNEQFF. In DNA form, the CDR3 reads TGTGCCAGCAGTGCCGACGACAGGAATGAGCAGTTCTTC.

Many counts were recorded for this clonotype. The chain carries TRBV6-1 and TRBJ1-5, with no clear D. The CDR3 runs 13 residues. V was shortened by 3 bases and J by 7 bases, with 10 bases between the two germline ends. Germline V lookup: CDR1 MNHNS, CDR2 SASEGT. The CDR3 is CASSDTAGQPQHF. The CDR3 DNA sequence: TGTGCCAGCAGTGACACGGCGGGGCAGCCCCAGCATTTT.

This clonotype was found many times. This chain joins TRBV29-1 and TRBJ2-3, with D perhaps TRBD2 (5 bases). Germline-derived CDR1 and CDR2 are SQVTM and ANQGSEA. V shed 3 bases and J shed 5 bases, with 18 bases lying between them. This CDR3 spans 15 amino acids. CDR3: CSVEWNSVAQDTQYF. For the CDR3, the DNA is TGCAGCGTTGAGTGGAATAGCGTGGCACAAGATACGCAGTATTTT.

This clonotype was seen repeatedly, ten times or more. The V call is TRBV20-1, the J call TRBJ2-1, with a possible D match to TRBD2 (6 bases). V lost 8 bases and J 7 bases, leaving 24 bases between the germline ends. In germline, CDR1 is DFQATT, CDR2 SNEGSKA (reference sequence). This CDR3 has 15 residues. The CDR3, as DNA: TGCAGTATGCTAGAGGGCGCGGGATTTCGGAATGAGCAGTTCTTC. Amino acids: CSMLEGAGFRNEQFF.

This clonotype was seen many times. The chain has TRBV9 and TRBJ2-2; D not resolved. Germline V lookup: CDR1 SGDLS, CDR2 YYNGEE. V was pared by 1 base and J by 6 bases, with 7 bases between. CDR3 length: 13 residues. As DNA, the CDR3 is TGTGCCAGCAGCGTAAGAGACTCCGGGGAGCTGTTTTTT. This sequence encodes CASSVRDSGELFF.

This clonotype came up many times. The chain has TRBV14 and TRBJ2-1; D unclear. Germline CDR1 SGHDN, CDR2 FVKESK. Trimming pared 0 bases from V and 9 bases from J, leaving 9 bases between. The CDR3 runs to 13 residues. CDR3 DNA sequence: TGTGCCAGCAGCCAAGATTTTCAGGCTGAGCAGTTCTTC. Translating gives CASSQDFQAEQFF. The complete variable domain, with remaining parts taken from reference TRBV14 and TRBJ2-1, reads EAGVTQFPSHSVIEKGQTVTLRCDPISGHDNLYWYRRVMGKEIKFLLHFVKESKQDESGMPNNRFLAERTGGTYSTLKVQPAELEDSGVYFCASSQDFQAEQFFGPGTRLTVL.

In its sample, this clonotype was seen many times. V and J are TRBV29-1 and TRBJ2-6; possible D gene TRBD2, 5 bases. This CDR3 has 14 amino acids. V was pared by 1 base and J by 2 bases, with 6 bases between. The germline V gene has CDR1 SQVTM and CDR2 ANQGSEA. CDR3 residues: CSVEAGAGANVLTF. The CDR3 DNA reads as TGCAGCGTTGAAGCCGGGGCTGGGGCCAACGTCCTGACTTTC.

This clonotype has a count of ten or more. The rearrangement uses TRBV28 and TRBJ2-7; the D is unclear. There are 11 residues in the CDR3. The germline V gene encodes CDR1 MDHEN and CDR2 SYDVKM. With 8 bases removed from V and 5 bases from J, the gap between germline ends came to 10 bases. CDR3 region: CASGPWDEQYF. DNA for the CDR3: TGTGCCAGCGGGCCTTGGGACGAGCAGTACTTC.

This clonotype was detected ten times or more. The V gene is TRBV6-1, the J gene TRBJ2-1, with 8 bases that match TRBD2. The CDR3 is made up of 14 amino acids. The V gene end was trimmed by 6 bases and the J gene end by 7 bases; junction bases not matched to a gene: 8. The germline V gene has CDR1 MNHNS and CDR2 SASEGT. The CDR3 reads CASRRAGAGNEQFF. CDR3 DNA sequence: TGTGCCAGCAGACGAGCGGGAGCGGGAAATGAGCAGTTCTTC.

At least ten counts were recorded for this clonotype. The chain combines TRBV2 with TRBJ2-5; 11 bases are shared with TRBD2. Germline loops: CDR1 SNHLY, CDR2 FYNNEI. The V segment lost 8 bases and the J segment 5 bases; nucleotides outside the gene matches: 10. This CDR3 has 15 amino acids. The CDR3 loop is CASRSLSGRGETQYF. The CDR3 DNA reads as TGTGCCAGCCGCTCGCTTAGCGGGAGGGGGGAGACCCAGTACTTC.

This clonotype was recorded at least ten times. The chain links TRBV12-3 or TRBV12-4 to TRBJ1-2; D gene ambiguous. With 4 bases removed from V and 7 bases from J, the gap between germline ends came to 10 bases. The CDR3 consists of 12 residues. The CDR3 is CASSSGVTGYTF. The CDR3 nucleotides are TGTGCCAGCAGTTCCGGGGTTACTGGCTACACCTTC.

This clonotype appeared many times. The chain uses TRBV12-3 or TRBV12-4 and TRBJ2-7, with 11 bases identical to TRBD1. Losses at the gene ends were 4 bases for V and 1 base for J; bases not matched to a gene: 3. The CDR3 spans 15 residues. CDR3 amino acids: CASSSGTGGSYEQYF. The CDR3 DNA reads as TGTGCCAGCAGTTCCGGGACAGGGGGTTCCTACGAGCAGTACTTC.

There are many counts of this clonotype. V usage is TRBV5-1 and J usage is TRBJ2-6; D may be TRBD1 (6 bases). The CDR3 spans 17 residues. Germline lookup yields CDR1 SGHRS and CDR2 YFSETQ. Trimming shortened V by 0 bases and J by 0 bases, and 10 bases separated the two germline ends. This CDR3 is CASSLDRVSSGANVLTF. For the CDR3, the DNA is TGCGCCAGCAGCTTGGACAGGGTGAGCTCTGGGGCCAACGTCCTGACTTTC.

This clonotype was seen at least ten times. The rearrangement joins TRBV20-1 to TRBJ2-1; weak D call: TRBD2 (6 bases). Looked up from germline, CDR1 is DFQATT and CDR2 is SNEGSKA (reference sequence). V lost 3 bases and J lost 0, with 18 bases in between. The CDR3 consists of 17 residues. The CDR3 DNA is TGCAGTGCTAGGGGTCAGGGCGGGGTGAGCTCCTACAATGAGCAGTTCTTC. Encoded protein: CSARGQGGVSSYNEQFF.

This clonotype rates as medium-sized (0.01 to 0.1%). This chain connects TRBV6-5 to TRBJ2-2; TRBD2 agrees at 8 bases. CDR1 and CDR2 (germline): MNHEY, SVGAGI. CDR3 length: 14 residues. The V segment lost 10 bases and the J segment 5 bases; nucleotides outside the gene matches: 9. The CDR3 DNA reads TGTGCCACCAGGATAGCGGGGCGAACCGGGGAGCTGTTTTTT. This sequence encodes CATRIAGRTGELFF.

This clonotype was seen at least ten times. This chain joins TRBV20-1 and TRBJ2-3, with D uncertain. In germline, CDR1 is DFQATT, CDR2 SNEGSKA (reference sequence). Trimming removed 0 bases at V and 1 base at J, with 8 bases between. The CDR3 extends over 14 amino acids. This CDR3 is CSARDGMGTDTQYF. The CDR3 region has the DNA TGCAGTGCTAGAGATGGCATGGGCACAGATACGCAGTATTTT.

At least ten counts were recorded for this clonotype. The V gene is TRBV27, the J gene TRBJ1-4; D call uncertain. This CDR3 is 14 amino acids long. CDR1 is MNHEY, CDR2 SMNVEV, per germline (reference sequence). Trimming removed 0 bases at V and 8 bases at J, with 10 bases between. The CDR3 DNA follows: TGTGCCAGCAGTTTATCAGCGATTGTGGAAAAACTGTTTTTT. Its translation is CASSLSAIVEKLFF.

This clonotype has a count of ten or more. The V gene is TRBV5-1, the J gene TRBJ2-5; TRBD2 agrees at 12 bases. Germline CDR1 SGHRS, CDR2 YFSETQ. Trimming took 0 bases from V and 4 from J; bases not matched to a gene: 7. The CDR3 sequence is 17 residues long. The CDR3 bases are TGCGCCAGCAGCTTGGGACTAGCGGGAGTCGGGGGAGAGACCCAGTACTTC. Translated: CASSLGLAGVGGETQYF.

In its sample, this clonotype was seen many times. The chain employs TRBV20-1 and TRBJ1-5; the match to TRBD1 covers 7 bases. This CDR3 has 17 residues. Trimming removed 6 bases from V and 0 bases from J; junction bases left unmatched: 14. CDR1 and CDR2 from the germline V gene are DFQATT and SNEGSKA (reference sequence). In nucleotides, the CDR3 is TGCAGTGCCAGTTCCGTTCCAGGGGGATATAGCAATCAGCCCCAGCATTTT. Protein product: CSASSVPGGYSNQPQHF.

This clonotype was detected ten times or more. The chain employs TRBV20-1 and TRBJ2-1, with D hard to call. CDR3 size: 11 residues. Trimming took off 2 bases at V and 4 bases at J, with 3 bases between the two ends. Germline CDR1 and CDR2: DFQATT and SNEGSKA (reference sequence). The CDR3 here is CSARRYNEQFF. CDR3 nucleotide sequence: TGCAGTGCTAGAAGATACAATGAGCAGTTCTTC.

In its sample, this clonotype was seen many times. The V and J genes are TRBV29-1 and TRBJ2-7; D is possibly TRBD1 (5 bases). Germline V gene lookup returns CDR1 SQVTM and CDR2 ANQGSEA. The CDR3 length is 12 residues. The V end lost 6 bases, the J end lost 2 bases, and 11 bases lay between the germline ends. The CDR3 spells CSVSQGAYEQYF. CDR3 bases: TGCAGCGTCAGCCAGGGCGCCTACGAGCAGTACTTC.